This T cell receptor (beta chain) was sequenced in a study of control samples from healthy donors and cancer patients. The germline gives CDR1 MNHEY, CDR2 SMNVEV (reference sequence). The CDR3 is made up of 14 amino acids. The ends were cut back, 5 bases at V and 3 bases at J, with 11 bases in the middle. This clone was picked up a small number of times. Libraries were prepared by immunoSEQ multiplex PCR; TCRdb keeps only in-frame clonotypes and omits some of them. The sample includes hundreds of thousands of clones, about 80% of them seen just once. This receptor was taken from a woman aged 60-75 years with lung cancer. The chain is built from TRBV27 and TRBJ1-5; a weak D match, TRBD1 (5 bases). Sequences were obtained from PBMCs. The CDR3 is CASSKGTYNQPQHF. The CDR3 DNA sequence: TGTGCCAGCAGTAAAGGGACCTACAATCAGCCCCAGCATTTT.